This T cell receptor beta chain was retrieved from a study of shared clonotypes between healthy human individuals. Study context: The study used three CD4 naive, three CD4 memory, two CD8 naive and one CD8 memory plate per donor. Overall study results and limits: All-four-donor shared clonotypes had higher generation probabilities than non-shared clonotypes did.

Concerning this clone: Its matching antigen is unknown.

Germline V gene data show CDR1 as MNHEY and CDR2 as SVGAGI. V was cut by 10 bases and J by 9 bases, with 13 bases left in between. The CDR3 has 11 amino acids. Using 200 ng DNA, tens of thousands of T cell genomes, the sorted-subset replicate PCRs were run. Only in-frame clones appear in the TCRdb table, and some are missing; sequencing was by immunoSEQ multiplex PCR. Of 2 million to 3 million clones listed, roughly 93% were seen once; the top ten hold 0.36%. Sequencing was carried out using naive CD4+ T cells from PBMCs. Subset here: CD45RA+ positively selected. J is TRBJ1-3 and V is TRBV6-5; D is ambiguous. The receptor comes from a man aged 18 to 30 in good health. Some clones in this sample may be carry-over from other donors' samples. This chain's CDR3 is CATQQWPTIYF. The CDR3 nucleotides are TGTGCCACCCAACAATGGCCCACCATATATTTT.